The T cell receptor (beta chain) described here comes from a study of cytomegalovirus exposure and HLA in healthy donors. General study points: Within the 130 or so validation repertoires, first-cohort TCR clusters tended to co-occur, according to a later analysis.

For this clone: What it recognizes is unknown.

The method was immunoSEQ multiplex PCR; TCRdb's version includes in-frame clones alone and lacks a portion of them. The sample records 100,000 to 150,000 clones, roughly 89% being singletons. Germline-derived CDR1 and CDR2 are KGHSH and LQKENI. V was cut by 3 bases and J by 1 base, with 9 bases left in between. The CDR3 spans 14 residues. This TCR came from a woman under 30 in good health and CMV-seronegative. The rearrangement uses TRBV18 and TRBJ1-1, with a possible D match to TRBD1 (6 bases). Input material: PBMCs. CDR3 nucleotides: TGTGCCAGCTCACCCGGACAGCAGAACACTGAAGCTTTCTTT. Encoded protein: CASSPGQQNTEAFF. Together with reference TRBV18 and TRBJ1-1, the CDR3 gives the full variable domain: NAGVMQNPRHLVRRRGQEARLRCSPMKGHSHVYWYRQLPEEGLKFMVYLQKENIIDESGMPKERFSAEFPKEGPSILRIQQVVRGDSAAYFCASSPGQQNTEAFFGQGTRLTVV.